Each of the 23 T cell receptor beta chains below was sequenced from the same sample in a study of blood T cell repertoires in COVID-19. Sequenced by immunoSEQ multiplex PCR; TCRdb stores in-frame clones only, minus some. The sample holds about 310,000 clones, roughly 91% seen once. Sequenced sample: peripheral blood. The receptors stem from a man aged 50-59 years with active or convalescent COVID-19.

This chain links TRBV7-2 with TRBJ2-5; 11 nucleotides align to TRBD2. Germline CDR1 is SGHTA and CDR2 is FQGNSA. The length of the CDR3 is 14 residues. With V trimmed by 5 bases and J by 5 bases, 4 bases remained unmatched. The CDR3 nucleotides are TGTGCCAGCAGCCTTCGACTAGCGGGGGAGACCCAGTACTTC. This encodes CASSLRLAGETQYF.

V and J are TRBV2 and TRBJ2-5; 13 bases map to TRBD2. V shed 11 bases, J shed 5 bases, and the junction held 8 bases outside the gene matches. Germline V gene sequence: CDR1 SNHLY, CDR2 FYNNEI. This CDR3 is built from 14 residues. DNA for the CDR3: TGTGCCGGTACACTAGCGGGAGGGCCGGAGACCCAGTACTTC. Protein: CAGTLAGGPETQYF.

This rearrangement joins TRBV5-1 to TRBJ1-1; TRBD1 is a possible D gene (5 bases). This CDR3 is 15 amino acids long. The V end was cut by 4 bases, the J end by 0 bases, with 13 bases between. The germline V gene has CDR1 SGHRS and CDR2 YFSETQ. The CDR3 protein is CASSPGPAMNTEAFF. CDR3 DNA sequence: TGCGCCAGCAGCCCAGGGCCCGCCATGAACACTGAAGCTTTCTTT.

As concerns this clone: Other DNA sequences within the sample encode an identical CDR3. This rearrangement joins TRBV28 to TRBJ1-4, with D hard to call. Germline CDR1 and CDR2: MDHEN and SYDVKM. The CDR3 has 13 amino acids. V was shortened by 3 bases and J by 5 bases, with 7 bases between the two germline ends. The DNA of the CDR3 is TGTGCCAGCAGTTTTGGAGGGAATGAAAAACTGTTTTTT. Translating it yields CASSFGGNEKLFF.

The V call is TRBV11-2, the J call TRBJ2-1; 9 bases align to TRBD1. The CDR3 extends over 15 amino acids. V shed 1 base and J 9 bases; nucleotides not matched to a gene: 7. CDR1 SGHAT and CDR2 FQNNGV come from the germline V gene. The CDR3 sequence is CASSLGNRGRTEQFF. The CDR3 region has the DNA TGTGCCAGCAGCTTAGGAAACAGGGGGCGGACTGAGCAGTTCTTC.

CDR3 nucleotides: TGTGCCAGCAGTGAGCCCGGCGCCGCCAGGGATGAGCAGTTCTTC. It specifies CASSEPGAARDEQFF. The gene calls are TRBV6-1 and TRBJ2-1, with D perhaps TRBD1 (5 bases). This CDR3 has 15 residues. Germline V CDR1 and CDR2: MNHNS, SASEGT. The V end lost 3 bases, the J end lost 8 bases, and 17 bases lay between the germline ends.

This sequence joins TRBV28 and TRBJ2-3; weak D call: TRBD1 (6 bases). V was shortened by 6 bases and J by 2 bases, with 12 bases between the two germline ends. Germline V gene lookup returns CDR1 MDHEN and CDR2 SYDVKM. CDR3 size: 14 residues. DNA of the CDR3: TGTGCCAGCAGGCAACAGGGTTACACAGATACGCAGTATTTT. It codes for CASRQQGYTDTQYF.

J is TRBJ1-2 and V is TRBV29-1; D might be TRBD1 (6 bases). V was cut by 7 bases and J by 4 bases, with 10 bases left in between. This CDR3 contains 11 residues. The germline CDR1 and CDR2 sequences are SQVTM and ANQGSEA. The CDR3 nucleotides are TGCAGCGCTCGGGACATCTATGGCTACACCTTC. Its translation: CSARDIYGYTF.

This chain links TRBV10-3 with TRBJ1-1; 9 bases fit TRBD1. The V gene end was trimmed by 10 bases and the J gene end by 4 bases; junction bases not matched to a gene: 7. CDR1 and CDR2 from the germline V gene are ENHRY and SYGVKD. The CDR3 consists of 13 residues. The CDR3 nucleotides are TGTGCCACCCAACAGGGGGCGCGCACTGAAGCTTTCTTT. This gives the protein CATQQGARTEAFF.

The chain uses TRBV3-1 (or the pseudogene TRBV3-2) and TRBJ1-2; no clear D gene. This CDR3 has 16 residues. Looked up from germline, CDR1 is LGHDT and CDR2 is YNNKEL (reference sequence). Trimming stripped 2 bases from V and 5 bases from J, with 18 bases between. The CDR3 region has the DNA TGTGCCAGCAGCCAAAGACGGAGGAATATGTTATATGGCTACACCTTC. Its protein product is CASSQRRRNMLYGYTF.

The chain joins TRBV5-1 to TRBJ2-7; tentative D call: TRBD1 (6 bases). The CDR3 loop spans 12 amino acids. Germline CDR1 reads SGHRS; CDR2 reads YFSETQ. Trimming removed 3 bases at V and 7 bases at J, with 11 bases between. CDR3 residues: CASSSQGKEQYF. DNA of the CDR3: TGCGCCAGCAGCTCACAGGGTAAGGAGCAGTACTTC. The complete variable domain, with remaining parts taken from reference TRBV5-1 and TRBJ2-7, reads KAGVTQTPRYLIKTRGQQVTLSCSPISGHRSVSWYQQTPGQGLQFLFEYFSETQRNKGNFPGRFSGRQFSNSRSEMNVSTLELGDSALYLCASSSQGKEQYFGPGTRLTVT.

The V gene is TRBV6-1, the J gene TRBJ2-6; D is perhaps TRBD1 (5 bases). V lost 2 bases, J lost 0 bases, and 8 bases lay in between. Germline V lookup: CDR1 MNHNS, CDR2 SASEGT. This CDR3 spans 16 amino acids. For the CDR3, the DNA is TGTGCCAGCAGTGAAAAAGGGGTCTCTGGGGCCAACGTCCTGACTTTC. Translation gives CASSEKGVSGANVLTF.

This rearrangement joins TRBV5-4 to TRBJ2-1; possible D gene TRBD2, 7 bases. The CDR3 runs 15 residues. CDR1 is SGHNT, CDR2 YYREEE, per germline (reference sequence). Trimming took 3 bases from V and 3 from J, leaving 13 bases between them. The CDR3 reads CASSWGPSGYNEQFF. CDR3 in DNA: TGTGCCAGCAGCTGGGGGCCTAGCGGCTACAATGAGCAGTTCTTC.

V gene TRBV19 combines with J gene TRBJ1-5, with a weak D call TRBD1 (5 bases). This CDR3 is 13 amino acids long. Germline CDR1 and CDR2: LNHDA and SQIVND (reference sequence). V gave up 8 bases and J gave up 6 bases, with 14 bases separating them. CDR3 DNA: TGTGCCAGTTCTACAGGTATGGGTCAGCCCCAGCATTTT. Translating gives CASSTGMGQPQHF.

The CDR3 is CASSLGGTKETQYF. The CDR3 nucleotides are TGTGCCAGCAGCCTCGGGGGGACTAAAGAGACCCAGTACTTC. The rearrangement joins TRBV28 to TRBJ2-5, with 7 bases lining up with TRBD2. Per the germline V gene, CDR1 is MDHEN and CDR2 is SYDVKM. V was pared by 6 bases and J by 3 bases, with 7 bases of the junction left unmatched. The CDR3 runs 14 residues.

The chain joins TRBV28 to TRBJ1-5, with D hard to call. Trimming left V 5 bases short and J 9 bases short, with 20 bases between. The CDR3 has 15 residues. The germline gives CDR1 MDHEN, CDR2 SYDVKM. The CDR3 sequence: CASSPVREGIRPQHF. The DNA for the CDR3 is TGTGCCAGCAGTCCCGTCCGGGAAGGGATCCGGCCCCAGCATTTT.

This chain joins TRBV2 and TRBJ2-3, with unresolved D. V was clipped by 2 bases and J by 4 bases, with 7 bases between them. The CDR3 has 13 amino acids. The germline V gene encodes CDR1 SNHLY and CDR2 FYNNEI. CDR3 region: CASSELQSDTQYF. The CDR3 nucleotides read TGTGCCAGCAGTGAACTTCAGTCAGATACGCAGTATTTT.

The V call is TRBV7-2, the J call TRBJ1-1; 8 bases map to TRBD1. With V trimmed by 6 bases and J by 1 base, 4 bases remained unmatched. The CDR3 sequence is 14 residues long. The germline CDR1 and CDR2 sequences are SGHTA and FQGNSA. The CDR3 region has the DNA TGTGCCAGCAGAGTGACAGGGGCGAACACTGAAGCTTTCTTT. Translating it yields CASRVTGANTEAFF.

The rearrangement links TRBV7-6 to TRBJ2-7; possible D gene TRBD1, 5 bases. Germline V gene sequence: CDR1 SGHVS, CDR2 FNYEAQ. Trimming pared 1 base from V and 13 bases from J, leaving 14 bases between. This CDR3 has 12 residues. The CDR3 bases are TGTGCCAGCAGCTTAGGAGACAGTCTCCAATACTTC. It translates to CASSLGDSLQYF.

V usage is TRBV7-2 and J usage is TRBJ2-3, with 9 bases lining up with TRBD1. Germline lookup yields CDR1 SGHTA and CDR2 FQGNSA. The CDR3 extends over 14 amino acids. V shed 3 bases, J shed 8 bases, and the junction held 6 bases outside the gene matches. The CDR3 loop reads CASSLRTGDGTQYF. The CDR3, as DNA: TGTGCCAGCAGCTTGAGGACAGGGGATGGTACGCAGTATTTT.

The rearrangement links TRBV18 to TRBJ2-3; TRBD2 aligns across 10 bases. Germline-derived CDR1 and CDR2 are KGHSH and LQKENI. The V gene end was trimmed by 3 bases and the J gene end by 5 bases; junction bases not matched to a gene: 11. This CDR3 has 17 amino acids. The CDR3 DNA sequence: TGTGCCAGCTCACCTGTGGCTAGCGGGGGCTTGGGAGATACGCAGTATTTT. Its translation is CASSPVASGGLGDTQYF.

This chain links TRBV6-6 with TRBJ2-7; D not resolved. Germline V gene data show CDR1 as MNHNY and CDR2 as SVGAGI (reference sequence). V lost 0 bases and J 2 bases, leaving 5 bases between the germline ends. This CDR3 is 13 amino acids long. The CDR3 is CASSYSSAYEQYF. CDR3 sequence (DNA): TGTGCCAGCAGTTACTCGAGTGCCTACGAGCAGTACTTC.

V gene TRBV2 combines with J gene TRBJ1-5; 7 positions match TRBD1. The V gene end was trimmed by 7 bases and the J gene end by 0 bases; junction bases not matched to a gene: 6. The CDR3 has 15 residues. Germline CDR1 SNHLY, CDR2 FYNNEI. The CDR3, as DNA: TGTGCCAGCAACCTCAGGGGGAGTAGCAATCAGCCCCAGCATTTT. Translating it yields CASNLRGSSNQPQHF. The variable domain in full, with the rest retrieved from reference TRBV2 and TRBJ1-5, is EPEVTQTPSHQVTQMGQEVILRCVPISNHLYFYWYRQILGQKVEFLVSFYNNEISEKSEIFDDQFSVERPDGSNFTLKIRSTKLEDSAMYFCASNLRGSSNQPQHFGDGTRLSIL.